What follows are 13 T cell receptor beta chains derived from one specimen sequenced in a study of cytomegalovirus exposure and HLA in healthy donors (TCRdb year 2017). Libraries were built with the immunoSEQ multiplex PCR assay. For the multiplex PCR, a mixture combining 60 forward primers for TCR Vbeta segments and 13 reverse primers for TCR Jbeta segments was used. Entries here come from immuneACCESS through TCRdb and include only in-frame sequences with V and J called. Some clones fail to appear in such tables; in the studies checked, an unresolved V gene covers under half of the shortfall, and the cause of the remainder is unknown. The table for this sample lists 80,000 or so clones; about 60% of them were counted only once. The ten most abundant clones make up less than 7.5% of the sample. The sequenced sample was PBMCs. These receptors were obtained from a man younger than 45 in good health and CMV-seropositive.

CDR3 sequence: CASSPQEGPALNTEAFF. The CDR3 bases are TGTGCCAGCAGCCCGCAGGAGGGGCCTGCTTTGAACACTGAAGCTTTCTTT. The chain is built from TRBV11-2 and TRBJ1-1; D possibly corresponds to TRBD1 (5 bases). There are 17 residues in the CDR3. CDR1 and CDR2 (germline): SGHAT, FQNNGV. V shed 5 bases and J shed 0 bases, with 19 bases lying between them.

V is TRBV10-3 and J is TRBJ2-7; 8 positions match TRBD1. V shed 6 bases, J shed 2 bases, and the junction held 6 bases outside the gene matches. CDR1 and CDR2 (germline): ENHRY, SYGVKD. The CDR3 consists of 14 residues. CDR3 region: CAIRPGQATYEQYF. The CDR3 nucleotides read TGTGCCATCAGACCGGGACAGGCGACCTACGAGCAGTACTTC.

This clone was recorded once. The V and J genes are TRBV28 and TRBJ1-3; D remains unclear. Germline CDR1 is MDHEN and CDR2 is SYDVKM. The CDR3 covers 15 residues. V lost 6 bases and J lost 0, with 12 bases in between. The CDR3 loop is CASRVLRSSGNTIYF. The CDR3 DNA follows: TGTGCCAGCAGAGTCCTACGGTCCTCTGGAAACACCATATATTTT.

This sequence joins TRBV11-2 and TRBJ2-2; 7 positions match TRBD2. With V trimmed by 0 bases and J by 5 bases, 9 bases remained unmatched. The germline CDR1 and CDR2 sequences are SGHAT and FQNNGV. The length of the CDR3 is 17 residues. The CDR3 DNA reads as TGTGCCAGCAGCTTAGATGGGAGGCGGGAGTCTACCGGGGAGCTGTTTTTT. This encodes CASSLDGRRESTGELFF.

The chain carries TRBV30 and TRBJ1-1; D gene ambiguous. Trimming stripped 8 bases from V and 3 bases from J, with 16 bases between. The CDR3 sequence is 13 residues long. Germline V lookup: CDR1 GTSNPN, CDR2 SVGIG (reference sequence). DNA of the CDR3: TGTGCCACCGAGGAGGCGAAGGACACTGAAGCTTTCTTT. This codes for CATEEAKDTEAFF.

The chain carries TRBV10-2 and TRBJ2-7; 8 bases align to TRBD2. The CDR3 consists of 15 residues. Germline-derived CDR1 and CDR2 are WSHSY and SAAADI. V trimming: 2 bases; J trimming: 1 base; junction bases outside the gene matches: 4. CDR3 amino acids: CASSEGGGLSYEQYF. CDR3 nucleotide sequence: TGCGCCAGCAGTGAGGGCGGGGGGTTATCCTACGAGCAGTACTTC.

This clone was observed a few times. This chain joins TRBV27 and TRBJ2-5, with TRBD2 matching 13 bases. Germline V gene data show CDR1 as MNHEY and CDR2 as SMNVEV (reference sequence). CDR3 length: 16 amino acids. Unmatched junction bases numbered 3, after V lost 5 bases and J lost 0 bases. The CDR3 region has the DNA TGTGCCAGCAGTACCGGGACTAGCGGGAACCAAGAGACCCAGTACTTC. Translated: CASSTGTSGNQETQYF.

The chain employs TRBV5-1 and TRBJ2-5; 11 nucleotides line up with TRBD1. Trimming cost V 4 bases and J 5 bases; bases outside gene matches: 10. The CDR3 length is 16 residues. Germline-derived CDR1 and CDR2 are SGHRS and YFSETQ. The CDR3: CASSPWTGGAAETQYF. Written as DNA, the CDR3 is TGCGCCAGCAGCCCCTGGACAGGGGGCGCGGCGGAGACCCAGTACTTC. Supplemented by reference TRBV5-1 and TRBJ2-5, the full variable domain reads KAGVTQTPRYLIKTRGQQVTLSCSPISGHRSVSWYQQTPGQGLQFLFEYFSETQRNKGNFPGRFSGRQFSNSRSEMNVSTLELGDSALYLCASSPWTGGAAETQYFGPGTRLLVL.

The V gene is TRBV19, the J gene TRBJ2-4, with 7 bases that match TRBD1. This CDR3 spans 17 amino acids. In germline, CDR1 is LNHDA, CDR2 SQIVND (reference sequence). V dropped 5 bases and J dropped 3; count of bases not matched to a gene: 13. The DNA for the CDR3 is TGTGCCAGTAGTGTCCGGGACAGCCTATCAGGCAAAAACATTCAGTACTTC. Translation: CASSVRDSLSGKNIQYF.

J is TRBJ2-5 and V is TRBV7-9; 7 positions match TRBD2. With 6 bases clipped from V and 5 bases from J, the junction kept 6 bases outside the gene matches. Germline values: CDR1 SEHNR, CDR2 FQNEAQ (reference sequence). The CDR3 is 13 amino acids. In DNA form, the CDR3 reads TGTGCCAGCAGTCTCCGGCGGGAGGAGACCCAGTACTTC. It codes for CASSLRREETQYF.

The J gene is TRBJ2-3, the V gene TRBV27; D is unresolved. This CDR3 spans 13 amino acids. The V end was cut by 2 bases, the J end by 3 bases, with 6 bases between. Germline CDR1 and CDR2: MNHEY and SMNVEV (reference sequence). CDR3 nucleotide sequence: TGTGCCAGCAGTTTACGGTGGACAGATACGCAGTATTTT. Its protein product is CASSLRWTDTQYF.

The rearrangement joins TRBV5-4 to TRBJ2-1, with 7 bases lining up with TRBD1. The germline V gene has CDR1 SGHNT and CDR2 YYREEE (reference sequence). With 4 bases clipped from V and 0 bases from J, the junction kept 4 bases outside the gene matches. There are 15 residues in the CDR3. Written as DNA, the CDR3 is TGTGCCAGCAGCGCGACAGGGAGCTCCTACAATGAGCAGTTCTTC. Its protein is CASSATGSSYNEQFF.

The V call is TRBV7-2, the J call TRBJ1-1, with TRBD1 matching over 7 bases. Germline-derived CDR1 and CDR2 are SGHTA and FQGNSA. V lost 2 bases to trimming and J lost 6 bases; unmatched junction nucleotides: 9. CDR3 length: 15 residues. CDR3 protein: CASSLSIQGGAEAFF. Here the CDR3 DNA reads TGTGCCAGCAGCTTAAGTATCCAGGGGGGCGCTGAAGCTTTCTTT.